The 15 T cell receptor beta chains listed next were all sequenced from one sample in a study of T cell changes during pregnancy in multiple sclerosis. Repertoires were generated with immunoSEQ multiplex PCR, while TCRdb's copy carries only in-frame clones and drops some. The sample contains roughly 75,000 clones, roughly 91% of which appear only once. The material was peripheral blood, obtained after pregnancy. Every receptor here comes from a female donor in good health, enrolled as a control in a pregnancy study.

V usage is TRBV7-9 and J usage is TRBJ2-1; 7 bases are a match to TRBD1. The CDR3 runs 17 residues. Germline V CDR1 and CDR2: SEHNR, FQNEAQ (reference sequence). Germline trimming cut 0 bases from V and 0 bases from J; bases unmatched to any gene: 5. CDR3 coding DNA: TGTGCCAGCAGCTTAGCTCCGGGACAGAGCTCCTACAATGAGCAGTTCTTC. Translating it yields CASSLAPGQSSYNEQFF. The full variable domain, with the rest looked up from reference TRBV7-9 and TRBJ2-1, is DTGVSQNPRHKITKRGQNVTFRCDPISEHNRLYWYRQTLGQGPEFLTYFQNEAQLEKSRLLSDRFSAERPKGSFSTLEIQRTEQGDSAMYLCASSLAPGQSSYNEQFFGPGTRLTVL.

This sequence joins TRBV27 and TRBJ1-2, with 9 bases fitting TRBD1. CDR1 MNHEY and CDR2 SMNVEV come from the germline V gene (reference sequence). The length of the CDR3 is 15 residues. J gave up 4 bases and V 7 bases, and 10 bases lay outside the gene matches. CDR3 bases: TGTGCCAGCACAACACCCGGGACAGGGTTCTATGGCTACACCTTC. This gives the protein CASTTPGTGFYGYTF.

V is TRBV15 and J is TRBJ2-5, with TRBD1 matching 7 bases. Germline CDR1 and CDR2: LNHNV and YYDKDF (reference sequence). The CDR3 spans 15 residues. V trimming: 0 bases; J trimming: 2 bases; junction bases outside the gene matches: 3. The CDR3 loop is CATSRDTGQQETQYF. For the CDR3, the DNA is TGTGCCACCAGCAGAGATACGGGACAGCAAGAGACCCAGTACTTC.

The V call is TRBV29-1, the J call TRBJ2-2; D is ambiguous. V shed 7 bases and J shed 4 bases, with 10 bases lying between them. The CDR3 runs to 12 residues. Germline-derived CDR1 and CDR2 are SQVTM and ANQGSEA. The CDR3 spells CSGRVFTGELFF. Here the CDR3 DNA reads TGCAGCGGCCGGGTCTTCACCGGGGAGCTGTTTTTT.

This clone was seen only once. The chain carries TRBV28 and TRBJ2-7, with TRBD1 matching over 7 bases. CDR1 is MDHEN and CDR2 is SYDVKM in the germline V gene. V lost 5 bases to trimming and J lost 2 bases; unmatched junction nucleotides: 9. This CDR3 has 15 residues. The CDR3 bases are TGTGCCAGCAGTCCGGCCGGGACAGAGGCCTACGAGCAGTACTTC. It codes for CASSPAGTEAYEQYF.

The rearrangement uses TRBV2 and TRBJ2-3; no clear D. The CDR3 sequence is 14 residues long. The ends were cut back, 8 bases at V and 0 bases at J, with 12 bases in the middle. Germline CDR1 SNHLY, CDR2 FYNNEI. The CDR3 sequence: CASAESASTDTQYF. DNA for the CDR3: TGTGCCAGCGCGGAATCGGCTAGCACAGATACGCAGTATTTT.

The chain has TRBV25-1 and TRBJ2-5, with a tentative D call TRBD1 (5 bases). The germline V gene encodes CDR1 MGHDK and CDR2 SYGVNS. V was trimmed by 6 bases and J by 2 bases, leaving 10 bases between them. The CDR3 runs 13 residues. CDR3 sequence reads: CASRQGRQETQYF. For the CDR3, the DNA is TGTGCCAGCAGGCAGGGTAGGCAAGAGACCCAGTACTTC.

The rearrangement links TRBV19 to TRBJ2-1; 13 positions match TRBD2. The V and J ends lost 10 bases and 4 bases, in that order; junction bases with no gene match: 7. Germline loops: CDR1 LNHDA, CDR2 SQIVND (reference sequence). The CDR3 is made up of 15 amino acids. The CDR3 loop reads CATTSGRPPYNEQFF. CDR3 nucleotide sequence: TGTGCCACGACTAGCGGGAGGCCCCCGTACAATGAGCAGTTCTTC.

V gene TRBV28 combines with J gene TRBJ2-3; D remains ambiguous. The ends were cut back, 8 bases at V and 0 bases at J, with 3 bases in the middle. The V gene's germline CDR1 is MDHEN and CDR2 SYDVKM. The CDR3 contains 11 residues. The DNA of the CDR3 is TGTGCCAGCGGCAGCACAGATACGCAGTATTTT. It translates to CASGSTDTQYF.

In DNA, the CDR3 is TGTGCCAGCAGCCAAACAGATACGCAGTATTTT. It yields the protein CASSQTDTQYF. The chain has TRBV28 and TRBJ2-3; D ambiguous. This CDR3 contains 11 residues. The V end lost 6 bases, the J end lost 3 bases, and 4 bases lay between the germline ends. In germline, CDR1 is MDHEN, CDR2 SYDVKM.

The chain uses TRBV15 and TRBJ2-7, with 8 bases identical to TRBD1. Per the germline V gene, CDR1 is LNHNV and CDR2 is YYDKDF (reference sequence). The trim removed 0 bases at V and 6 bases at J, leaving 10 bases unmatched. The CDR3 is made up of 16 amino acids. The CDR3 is CATSRDLETGEIEQYF. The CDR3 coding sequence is TGTGCCACCAGCAGAGATTTGGAGACAGGGGAAATCGAGCAGTACTTC.

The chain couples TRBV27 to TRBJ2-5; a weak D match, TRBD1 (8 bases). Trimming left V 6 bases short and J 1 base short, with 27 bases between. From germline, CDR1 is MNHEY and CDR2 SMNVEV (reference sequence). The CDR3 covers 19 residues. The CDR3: CASSRTGTNSLLGQETQYF. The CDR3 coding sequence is TGTGCCAGCAGCCGGACAGGGACTAATTCCCTACTAGGCCAAGAGACCCAGTACTTC.

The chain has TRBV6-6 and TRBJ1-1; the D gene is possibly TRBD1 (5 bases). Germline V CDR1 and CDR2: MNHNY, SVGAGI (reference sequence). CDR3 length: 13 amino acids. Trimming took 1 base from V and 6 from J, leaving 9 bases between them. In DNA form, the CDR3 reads TGTGCCAGCAGTTACTTGGGGGAGGCTGAAGCTTTCTTT. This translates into CASSYLGEAEAFF.

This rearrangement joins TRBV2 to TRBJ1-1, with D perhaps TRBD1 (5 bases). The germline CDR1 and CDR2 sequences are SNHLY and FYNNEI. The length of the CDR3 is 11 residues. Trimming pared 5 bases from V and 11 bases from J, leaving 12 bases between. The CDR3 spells CASSRQPPAFF. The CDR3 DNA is TGTGCCAGCAGTCGACAGCCCCCGGCTTTCTTT.

The CDR3 loop is CASSMGAGVRNTQYF. The DNA of the CDR3 is TGTGCCAGTAGTATGGGAGCGGGAGTGAGGAATACGCAGTATTTT. The V call is TRBV19, the J call TRBJ2-3; 8 bases line up with TRBD2. Germline CDR1 and CDR2: LNHDA and SQIVND (reference sequence). The V and J ends lost 3 bases and 7 bases, in that order; junction bases with no gene match: 9. The CDR3 extends over 15 amino acids.